Included here is one TCR beta chain sequence, with context. Its antigen remains undetermined. Base qualities were left out, and no much larger clone turns up one base away. Healthy controls were 35 or so blood donors whose buffy coats came from the Finnish Red Cross blood service. All TCR-sequenced material derived from peripheral blood: patient blood samples and healthy donor buffy coats. Ficoll-Hypaque gradient centrifugation was used to isolate peripheral blood mononuclear cells. CD4+ cells were magnetically purified from the buffy coats of healthy controls. Genomic DNA was extracted with the Gentra Puregene Cell and Tissue kit and quantified on a Qubit 2.0 fluorometer. TCRbeta rearrangements were sequenced from genomic DNA using the immunoSEQ assay at survey resolution. Turning to the authors' computational methods: A lowest detectable productive clonotype frequency of 2.59 x 10-5 was observed in the TCR sequencing data. Only productive TCRbeta rearrangements, meaning sequences that were complete and in-frame, were kept for the analyses. Simpson clonality, calculated in the immunoSEQ Analyzer version 3.0, was used as the measure of sample clonality. Based on frequency, clones were grouped as very rare, small, medium, large (1-20%) or hyperexpanded (>20%). OLGA 1.2.3 estimated generation probabilities, VDJtools produced V-gene circos plots, VDJdb was queried for specificities, and GLIPH identified CDR3 motifs. Drawn from immuneACCESS, this table holds only the in-frame rearrangements with V and J called that TCRdb kept. Clones are partly lost; checked studies trace under half to an unresolved V gene and leave the rest unexplained. V and J calls and clone size come straight from that table; D and trimming were deduced from the DNA. This sample is represented by 25,000 to 30,000 clones; around 80% of them were singletons. Of the sample, 5.5% to 7.5% falls within the top ten clones.

The V and J ends are trimmed by 0 bases and 3 bases, leaving 8 bases between them. The CDR3 holds 14 amino acids from the cysteine to the phenylalanine. The read is trimmed to its CDR3 DNA, 42 bases read in frame from base 1. The CDR1 and CDR2 encoded by the germline V gene are MNHEY and SVGAGI. This sample is part of a study of STAT5B mutations in CD4+ large granular lymphocyte leukemia (dated by TCRdb to the early 2020s). Looking at the study overall: Among healthy controls, the CDR3 'QG' motif was associated with a particular HLA allele. Flow cytometry on FACSCanto II or FACSVerse confirmed that purified fractions exceeded 95% purity among lymphocytes. TCRbeta repertoires of CD4+ T-cell large granular lymphocyte leukemia patients were compared with those of healthy blood donors. Overall study outcomes, separate from this receptor: TRBV06-family usage was enriched among the top patient clones (8/27) compared with healthy controls (2/35). The main leukemic clonotypes were found to be private to each patient, although approximately 25% of the main leukemic clonotypes were detected at low frequency in the non-leukemic repertoires of other patients. The data were not HLA-matched, and the higher clonality in CD4+ T-LGLL than in CD8+ T-LGLL could be due to the relatively small sample size. CD4-sorted patient repertoires appeared more clonal than healthy CD4+ repertoires, and this difference persisted after removing the putative leukemic clones.

Recombination connected TRBV6-5 to TRBJ1-2; the D gene lacks a confident call. Sequencing used CD4+ T cells from blood buffy coats. This TCR was sampled from a human donor in good health. The CDR3 reads as follows: CASSYSFRDYGYTF. The sequenced DNA is TGTGCCAGCAGTTACTCGTTTAGGGACTATGGCTACACCTTC.